This T cell receptor beta chain was captured in a study of PD-L1 blockade in urothelial cancer. Background on the study: Blood underwent analysis 3 weeks (second dose) and 6 weeks after treatment began. Peripheral blood specimens exhibited a median yield of about 140,000 T cells.

Using immunoSEQ multiplex PCR, the repertoire was profiled, and TCRdb retains in-frame clones only, with some absent. The sample contains fewer than 35,000 clones, about 90% of which appear only once. Notes on the study in general: Survival was better when pretreatment blood TCR clonality fell below the median.

Patients presented with locally advanced or metastatic urothelial carcinoma. Concerning this clone: What it binds is not known.

The CDR3 has 15 amino acids. Germline V gives CDR1 SGHRS, CDR2 YFSETQ. Trimming cost V 0 bases and J 2 bases; bases outside gene matches: 2. This specimen consisted of PBMCs, obtained around atezolizumab (anti-PD-L1) treatment. The clonotype originates from a man in his forties or fifties with urothelial cancer. The V call is TRBV5-1, the J call TRBJ2-7; 10 nucleotides agree with TRBD2. CDR3 bases: TGCGCCAGCAGCTTGGGGACTAGCGGAACCTACGAGCAGTACTTC. Its translation is CASSLGTSGTYEQYF.